This passage covers 27 T cell receptor beta chains from one sample sequenced in a study of regulatory dendritic cells for organ transplantation. The table came from immunoSEQ multiplex PCR; TCRdb's copy has only in-frame clones and leaves some out. This table holds about 34,000 clones, roughly 91% found once. Specimen: naive CD4+ T cells from blood. Regarding subset: CD45RA+ naive T cells. Receptors were obtained from a human donor in good health.

The genes are TRBV30 and TRBJ1-1, with 10 positions matching TRBD1. J gave up 6 bases and V 2 bases, and 15 bases lay outside the gene matches. The germline gives CDR1 GTSNPN, CDR2 SVGIG (reference sequence). The CDR3 has 17 residues. The CDR3 loop is CAWSIGTGAVPGAEAFF. CDR3 bases: TGTGCCTGGAGTATTGGGACAGGGGCGGTACCGGGTGCTGAAGCTTTCTTT.

This clone has only one observation. This chain connects TRBV25-1 to TRBJ2-2; 8 bases fit TRBD1. The CDR3 length is 16 residues. Germline V gene data show CDR1 as MGHDK and CDR2 as SYGVNS. The ends lost 7 bases at V and 2 bases at J; junction bases unmatched: 9. CDR3 DNA sequence: TGTGCCAGCATGTCTGCCGACAGGGGTAACACCGGGGAGCTGTTTTTT. It yields the protein CASMSADRGNTGELFF.

This chain joins TRBV19 and TRBJ2-1; D is undetermined. The V end lost 1 base, the J end lost 5 bases, and 6 bases lay between the germline ends. Germline lookup yields CDR1 LNHDA and CDR2 SQIVND (reference sequence). The CDR3 contains 13 residues. The CDR3 spells CASSIGANNEQFF. The CDR3 DNA reads TGTGCCAGTAGTATAGGGGCGAACAATGAGCAGTTCTTC.

The rearrangement joins TRBV7-9 to TRBJ2-7; D call uncertain. The V end was cut by 6 bases, the J end by 2 bases, with 14 bases between. The CDR3 is 14 residues long. Per germline, CDR1 SEHNR and CDR2 FQNEAQ (reference sequence). Here the CDR3 DNA reads TGTGCCAGCAGTTCCGCCCAGCCCCCCTACGAGCAGTACTTC. Translated: CASSSAQPPYEQYF.

The gene calls are TRBV4-3 and TRBJ2-5, with 9 positions matching TRBD2. Losses at the gene ends were 1 base for V and 5 bases for J; bases not matched to a gene: 8. The length of the CDR3 is 16 residues. CDR1 is LGHNA and CDR2 is YSLEER in the germline V gene. As DNA, the CDR3 is TGCGCCAGCAGCCAAGGTATCGGCGGGAGGGCCGAGACCCAGTACTTC. As protein: CASSQGIGGRAETQYF.

The chain joins TRBV5-4 to TRBJ2-7, with D maybe TRBD2 (5 bases). The CDR3 is 15 residues long. Trimming took off 4 bases at V and 2 bases at J, with 16 bases between the two ends. Germline values: CDR1 SGHNT, CDR2 YYREEE (reference sequence). The CDR3 here is CASSRGKDSTYEQYF. The CDR3 DNA sequence: TGTGCCAGCAGCCGAGGGAAGGACTCCACCTACGAGCAGTACTTC.

This rearrangement joins TRBV6-5 to TRBJ2-3, with D maybe TRBD1 (5 bases). Germline values: CDR1 MNHEY, CDR2 SVGAGI. The CDR3 length is 15 residues. V was clipped by 3 bases and J by 0 bases, with 10 bases between them. The CDR3 bases are TGTGCCAGCAGTTATAAGGGGCCCAGCACAGATACGCAGTATTTT. Its protein product is CASSYKGPSTDTQYF.

The V and J genes are TRBV5-1 and TRBJ2-7, with 10 positions matching TRBD1. This CDR3 is 16 amino acids long. The germline CDR1 and CDR2 sequences are SGHRS and YFSETQ. V dropped 4 bases and J dropped 4; count of bases not matched to a gene: 11. For the CDR3, the DNA is TGCGCCAGCAGCCTCGCTCCGGGACAGGGGATTTACGAGCAGTACTTC. Translation gives CASSLAPGQGIYEQYF.

The chain employs TRBV30 and TRBJ1-5, with TRBD1 as a possible D gene (6 bases). With 3 bases removed from V and 4 bases from J, the gap between germline ends came to 13 bases. Germline CDR1 GTSNPN, CDR2 SVGIG (reference sequence). CDR3 size: 14 residues. The CDR3 sequence is CAWSKDRRNQPQHF. The CDR3 nucleotides are TGTGCCTGGAGCAAAGACAGGCGTAATCAGCCCCAGCATTTT.

J is TRBJ2-5 and V is TRBV2, with TRBD2 matching 10 bases. CDR1 and CDR2 from the germline V gene are SNHLY and FYNNEI. The CDR3 has 17 amino acids. V lost 8 bases, J lost 2 bases, and 14 bases stayed unmatched. CDR3 sequence reads: CASGEGRTSGKQETQYF. The CDR3 region has the DNA TGTGCCAGCGGGGAAGGCCGGACTAGCGGAAAACAAGAGACCCAGTACTTC.

The gene calls are TRBV5-8 and TRBJ1-3; a weak D match, TRBD1 (5 bases). V was clipped by 1 base and J by 0 bases, with 5 bases between them. The CDR3 extends over 14 amino acids. Germline CDR1 reads SGHTS; CDR2 reads YDEGEE. CDR3 DNA sequence: TGTGCCAGCAGCTTGACAGGCTCTGGAAACACCATATATTTT. Encoded protein: CASSLTGSGNTIYF.

This chain uses TRBV30 with TRBJ2-7; TRBD1 is a possible D gene (6 bases). Germline lookup yields CDR1 GTSNPN and CDR2 SVGIG (reference sequence). The length of the CDR3 is 16 residues. The ends were cut back, 0 bases at V and 9 bases at J, with 24 bases in the middle. Here the CDR3 reads CAWSVPPTGRVFGQYF. The CDR3 DNA reads TGTGCCTGGAGTGTACCCCCAACAGGGCGCGTTTTCGGGCAGTACTTC.

This rearrangement joins TRBV6-6 to TRBJ1-2; D remains ambiguous. Germline CDR1 and CDR2: MNHNY and SVGAGI (reference sequence). This CDR3 has 13 amino acids. Trimming took off 0 bases at V and 3 bases at J, with 5 bases between the two ends. The CDR3 nucleotides are TGTGCCAGCAGTTACTCCGGGGACTATGGCTACACCTTC. This translates into CASSYSGDYGYTF.

V usage is TRBV13 and J usage is TRBJ1-3; a possible D gene is TRBD1 (6 bases). Germline V CDR1 and CDR2: PRHDT, FYEKMQ (reference sequence). The CDR3 covers 16 residues. Trimming left V 5 bases short and J 3 bases short, with 17 bases between. CDR3 in amino acids: CASSNGRGAYGNTIYF. The CDR3 nucleotides read TGTGCCAGCAGCAACGGGCGGGGGGCTTATGGAAACACCATATATTTT.

The gene calls are TRBV15 and TRBJ2-5; D ambiguous. V gave up 1 base and J gave up 4 bases, with 7 bases separating them. Germline V lookup: CDR1 LNHNV, CDR2 YYDKDF (reference sequence). The CDR3 is made up of 13 amino acids. Written as DNA, the CDR3 is TGTGCCACCAGCAGAGCCCCCTTAGAGACCCAGTACTTC. Amino acid sequence: CATSRAPLETQYF.

This clone was detected only once. The rearrangement joins TRBV7-9 to TRBJ2-3; the D is unclear. Germline CDR1 reads SEHNR; CDR2 reads FQNEAQ (reference sequence). The CDR3 is 12 amino acids. The V end lost 5 bases, the J end lost 2 bases, and 5 bases lay between the germline ends. As DNA, the CDR3 is TGTGCCAGCAGCCAAGCCACAGATACGCAGTATTTT. Translated: CASSQATDTQYF. Full variable domain (remainder filled in from reference TRBV7-9 and TRBJ2-3): DTGVSQNPRHKITKRGQNVTFRCDPISEHNRLYWYRQTLGQGPEFLTYFQNEAQLEKSRLLSDRFSAERPKGSFSTLEIQRTEQGDSAMYLCASSQATDTQYFGPGTRLTVL.

This CDR3 reads CASSYAISGSVETQYF. The CDR3, as DNA: TGTGCCAGCAGTTACGCGATAAGCGGGAGTGTAGAGACCCAGTACTTC. This chain connects TRBV6-5 to TRBJ2-5, with 8 bases lining up with TRBD2. The V and J ends lost 2 bases and 4 bases, in that order; junction bases with no gene match: 9. This CDR3 region has 16 residues. The germline V gene encodes CDR1 MNHEY and CDR2 SVGAGI.

The chain joins TRBV7-3 to TRBJ2-2; possible D gene TRBD2, 6 bases. Per the germline V gene, CDR1 is SGHTA and CDR2 is FQGTGA. V gave up 2 bases and J gave up 3 bases, with 13 bases separating them. CDR3 length: 16 residues. In DNA form, the CDR3 reads TGTGCCAGCAGCTTATCCGGGACTGGAGACACCGGGGAGCTGTTTTTT. Encoded protein: CASSLSGTGDTGELFF.

The rearrangement uses TRBV28 and TRBJ2-7; D remains unclear. Germline V gives CDR1 MDHEN, CDR2 SYDVKM. The CDR3 loop spans 12 amino acids. The V and J ends lost 4 bases and 3 bases respectively, with 7 bases between them. CDR3: CASSSSHYEQYF. The CDR3 bases are TGTGCCAGCAGTTCCTCACACTACGAGCAGTACTTC.

The chain employs TRBV28 and TRBJ2-5; D uncertain. Trimming took off 3 bases at V and 4 bases at J, with 12 bases between the two ends. The CDR3 sequence is 14 residues long. Germline loops: CDR1 MDHEN, CDR2 SYDVKM. This chain's CDR3 is CASSLVVARETQYF. The CDR3 DNA is TGTGCCAGCAGTTTGGTAGTGGCCCGAGAGACCCAGTACTTC.

The CDR3 DNA follows: TGTGCCAGCAGCTCGCCGGGACTAGCGGGAGGCGGCGAGCAGTTCTTC. This gives the protein CASSSPGLAGGGEQFF. The rearrangement uses TRBV7-3 and TRBJ2-1, with 15 bases that match TRBD2. V shed 4 bases, J shed 10 bases, and the junction held 8 bases outside the gene matches. The CDR3 length is 16 residues. CDR1 SGHTA and CDR2 FQGTGA come from the germline V gene.

J is TRBJ2-5 and V is TRBV7-3, with 12 bases fitting TRBD2. The V gene end was trimmed by 5 bases and the J gene end by 5 bases; junction bases not matched to a gene: 9. Germline V gene sequence: CDR1 SGHTA, CDR2 FQGTGA. There are 16 residues in the CDR3. The CDR3 loop is CASSLGLAGTRETQYF. The CDR3 DNA reads as TGTGCCAGCAGCCTCGGACTAGCGGGAACACGGGAGACCCAGTACTTC.

V usage is TRBV6-1 and J usage is TRBJ2-3, with no clear D. The germline V gene has CDR1 MNHNS and CDR2 SASEGT. V lost 1 base and J lost 0, with 8 bases in between. This CDR3 is built from 15 residues. In nucleotides, the CDR3 is TGTGCCAGCAGTGAAGACTGGATGAGCACAGATACGCAGTATTTT. Amino acid sequence: CASSEDWMSTDTQYF.

This chain links TRBV5-1 with TRBJ2-1, with TRBD2 matching 7 bases. Germline lookup yields CDR1 SGHRS and CDR2 YFSETQ. With 3 bases clipped from V and 9 bases from J, the junction kept 9 bases outside the gene matches. The CDR3 is made up of 14 amino acids. The CDR3 is CASSWGRVGSEQFF. The CDR3 nucleotides read TGCGCCAGCAGCTGGGGGAGGGTAGGGAGTGAGCAGTTCTTC.

V is TRBV6-5 and J is TRBJ1-5, with D uncertain. The germline CDR1 and CDR2 sequences are MNHEY and SVGAGI. Trimming left V 5 bases short and J 7 bases short, with 12 bases between. The CDR3 runs 13 residues. The CDR3 DNA is TGTGCCAGCAGTAACCGCCAGGACCAGCCCCAGCATTTT. This sequence encodes CASSNRQDQPQHF.

CDR3 nucleotide sequence: TGTGCCAGCAGACCTACTTTACTAGCACCTGAGGCAGATACGCAGTATTTT. Protein sequence: CASRPTLLAPEADTQYF. The V call is TRBV2, the J call TRBJ2-3; the D gene is possibly TRBD2 (6 bases). The germline gives CDR1 SNHLY, CDR2 FYNNEI. The V gene lost 6 bases and the J gene lost 4 bases, with 23 bases spanning the gap. The CDR3 totals 17 residues. The complete variable domain, with remaining parts taken from reference TRBV2 and TRBJ2-3, reads EPEVTQTPSHQVTQMGQEVILRCVPISNHLYFYWYRQILGQKVEFLVSFYNNEISEKSEIFDDQFSVERPDGSNFTLKIRSTKLEDSAMYFCASRPTLLAPEADTQYFGPGTRLTVL.

The J gene is TRBJ1-3, the V gene TRBV7-9; the match to TRBD1 covers 8 bases. V gave up 5 bases and J gave up 2 bases; unmatched junction bases: 11. The CDR3 totals 17 residues. Germline CDR1 and CDR2: SEHNR and FQNEAQ (reference sequence). DNA of the CDR3: TGTGCCAGCAGCCTAGAGATAGACAGGGGCCCTGGAAACACCATATATTTT. Translating gives CASSLEIDRGPGNTIYF. The variable domain in full, completed from reference TRBV7-9 and TRBJ1-3, reads DTGVSQNPRHKITKRGQNVTFRCDPISEHNRLYWYRQTLGQGPEFLTYFQNEAQLEKSRLLSDRFSAERPKGSFSTLEIQRTEQGDSAMYLCASSLEIDRGPGNTIYFGEGSWLTVV.